The following is a T cell receptor beta chain sequence with its context. Its cognate antigen is unknown. The germline V gene has CDR1 MGHRA and CDR2 YSYEKL. J was trimmed by 4 bases and V by 4 bases; bases with no gene match: 7. The CDR3 has 15 amino acids. This specimen belongs to a study of T cells after yellow fever vaccination. Study at large: Each low-cell-number fraction was prepared by means of SMART-Seq v4 Ultra Low Input. Whole-study results and caveats: A small proportion of clonotypes was detected in both the CD4 and CD8 compartments.

A single record per CDR3 protein comes from TCRdb applying MiXCR to the 5' RACE reads. This table has 280,000 or so distinct CDR3 sequences, 8.7% appearing once. This TCR was recovered from a man younger than 35 who received the YFV17D yellow fever vaccine. The chain couples TRBV4-1 to TRBJ1-3; 7 positions match TRBD1. Here the sequenced sample was CD4+ T cells sorted from PBMCs, taken 5 days after the yellow fever booster vaccination. The DNA for the CDR3 is TGCGCCAGCAGCCTAGACAGGGCAGGAGGAAACACCATATATTTT. It specifies CASSLDRAGGNTIYF.